This TCR beta chain was observed in a study of cytomegalovirus exposure and HLA in healthy donors (TCRdb year 2017). About the investigation overall: An earlier analysis of several hundred of the donors reported about 250 Gb of sequence data and some 100 million unique TCR beta sequences from around 200 million T cells. About 300 gigabases of sequencing data and around 80 million unique TCR sequences made up an early release that covered some 640 HLA-typed donors. Among the roughly 380 genotyped donors, about 85% belonged to the genetic ancestry cluster associated with self-reported Caucasian donors. The study aimed to test whether signatures of past pathogen exposure could be identified by cataloging public T cell receptors. Using immunosequencing, the study profiled T cell repertoires from 500 to 800 subjects and related those repertoires to cytomegalovirus serostatus. Along with the roughly 610-subject first cohort, a separate validation cohort of about 110 different subjects was used. To predict cytomegalovirus infection status, the study brought together high-throughput TCR immunosequencing, statistical association of individual TCRs with disease status, and machine learning. To study patterns of TCR occurrence, a later analysis re-analyzed previously published TCR beta repertoires from under 750 donors and added high-resolution HLA genotyping. Rather than drawing on any new phenotypic data, the later analysis identified candidate immune exposures from TCR beta sequences and the way those sequences occurred across donors. In an earlier analysis of roughly 540 of the donors, high-throughput TCR beta sequencing was used to judge whether each TCR beta V gene segment behaved as functional or pseudogenic. Donor age, sex, ethnicity and CMV serostatus were compiled alongside the repertoire data. A later genetic analysis used genome-wide SNP genotypes for 398 of the 666 donors, treating that subset as a discovery cohort. Every discovery cohort repertoire had been produced on one sequencing platform. HLA typing covered class I and class II loci at four-digit resolution. The number of donors typed differed by locus, with about 629-630 for A, B, C, DRB1 and DQB1, around 560 for DQA1, under 610 for DPA1, and 472 for DPB1. A handful of DR-DQ haplotypes were treated as single units for association and clustering because of strong linkage in the cohort. Across some 400 genotyped donors of the cohort, an average of roughly 250,000 unique TCR beta nucleotide sequences per donor were sequenced, and approximately 17% of those sequences were non-productive. Study-wide findings and limitations: This cohort had only TCR beta chains sequenced, and the lack of alpha or paired-chain data limited which features could be detected. Assigning TCR associations to individual alleles was difficult when HLA alleles, especially DR and DQ, strongly co-occurred. An earlier analysis of approximately 590 of the donors showed that most TCR beta V segments appeared in productive rearrangements either about 87% or about 30% of the time, which broadly matched IMGT annotations. The presence/absence analyses assumed that sequencing depth was roughly uniform across donors, and that assumption may not be true. Some IMGT-functional V segments, including TRBV6-2 and TRBV6-3, could not be distinguished by the 87-base-pair reads and were therefore excluded. In both the original and validation cohorts, the classifier was reported to diagnose cytomegalovirus status with high specificity and sensitivity. In a later analysis, HLA-associated TCR beta chains were found to be more clonally expanded and to have lower generation probabilities than equally common non-associated chains. A later genetic analysis associated a missense DCLRE1C variant with V-gene and J-gene trimming of TCR beta chains, and an independent cohort replicated the association. Linkage disequilibrium might explain the correlated functional status among segregating V segments, but an unknown experimental factor could not be ruled out. A later analysis found that most CMV-associated TCR beta chains appeared HLA-restricted, with HLA associations seemingly driven largely by CMV exposure. A further reported finding was that TCR beta sequences accurately predicted the HLA-A and HLA-B alleles for most subjects in the first cohort. In the study, 150 to 200 TCR beta chains were listed as associated with cytomegalovirus. In a later genetic analysis, fewer N-insertions in productive TCRs were reported among donors in an Asian-associated ancestry cluster than the roughly 640-donor mean. Several of the top co-occurrence clusters appeared to be linked to parvovirus B19, influenza, CMV and Epstein-Barr virus, according to a later analysis. In a later analysis, TCR association rates were found to vary across HLA loci, with the most associated TCRs seen for DRB1 alleles and the fewest for HLA-C alleles. In vitro tests confirmed that a few of the cytomegalovirus-associated TCR beta chains recognize cytomegalovirus antigens. Across donors, most TCR sequences were observed very rarely, whereas some public TCRs were present in many individuals. The sequencing pipeline was judged likely to have produced a cluster of highly shared sequence variants as a technical artifact. CMV serostatus was the only immune exposure information available for the cohort. Specific HLA alleles were associated with 16,951 TCR beta sequences at a false discovery rate of 0.05 in a later analysis. Over 15 rarely observed V segments, including chromosome 9 orphons, were excluded from the earlier analysis of some 590 of the donors because counts were too low. Because some donors lacked HLA typing at each locus, the association tests relied only on the typed subset. It was suggested by the authors that the approach could potentially be generalized to other disease states and immunological phenotypes.

The cohort comprised approximately 700 healthy bone marrow donors. Cohort members were all nominally healthy when sampled, although unrecorded immune exposures were likely present. The donor was CMV seronegative and was included in the group of over 300 seronegative cohort members. Every donor gave a peripheral blood sample, and the peripheral blood mononuclear cells from that sample were used for TCR beta sequencing. Genomic DNA was extracted from the blood cell samples with the Qiagen DNeasy Blood Extraction Kit. Libraries were built with the immunoSEQ multiplex PCR assay. For the multiplex PCR, a mixture combining 60 forward primers for TCR Vbeta segments and 13 reverse primers for TCR Jbeta segments was used. The CDR3 region of rearranged TCR beta genes was amplified from genomic DNA with a multiplex PCR assay. On the Illumina HiSeq System, the amplified TCR beta libraries were sequenced as 87-base-pair reads. The source study handled its data this way. Across the roughly 600 repertoires, a later analysis counted 75 million to 90 million unique TCR beta chains, around 11 million of which were shared by at least two donors. To remove PCR and sequencing errors, raw reads were error-corrected and collapsed into unique sequences using a nearest-neighbor algorithm that merged closely related sequences. Alignment of CDR3 sequences to IMGT reference sequences was used to assign V, D and J gene segments. For a sequence to be retained, a match of at least six nucleotides was required to both a V gene segment and a J gene segment. Rearrangements were classified as productive when the CDR3 lacked stop codons and remained in frame with V and J, and all other rearrangements were classified as non-productive. Following IMGT convention, CDR3 was defined as the stretch from the second conserved V-encoded cysteine to the conserved J-encoded phenylalanine. In an earlier analysis of roughly 580 of the donors, sequences lacking an unambiguous match to a single V gene segment were excluded. In an earlier analysis of some 590 of the donors, a V segment was called functional when productive rearrangements were above 56.7%, and segregating when the standard deviation between donors exceeded 5%. A statistical classification framework was developed to diagnose cytomegalovirus status using the catalog of TCR beta chain sequences. A later analysis assigned V and J genes by comparing TCR nucleotide sequences with IMGT/GENE-DB human TR gene sequences. In a later analysis, CDR3 sequences and most-parsimonious VDJ recombination scenarios were assigned using the TCRdist pipeline. In a later analysis, each TCR beta chain was defined by its CDR3 amino acid sequence together with its V-gene family, and reads lacking a unique V-gene family were excluded. As a way to deal with suspected cross-contamination and a sequencing artifact, a later analysis dropped 450 to 600 nucleotide sequences that were highly shared and had low generation probability. In a later analysis, a clonal expansion index for each public chain was calculated from normalized within-repertoire ranks of inferred template counts. Generation probabilities in a later analysis came from a VDJ recombination model fitted to out-of-frame rearrangements, and those results were checked against IGoR. A later analysis scored TCR-TCR, TCR-HLA and TCR-CMV co-occurrence with hypergeometric tests, applying a repertoire-size bias correction to TCR pairs. False discovery rates were estimated in a later analysis by permuting HLA or CMV assignments 20 times. In a later analysis, co-occurring TCRs were grouped using DBSCAN, and TCRdist sequence similarity was added for clustering within HLA-allele-positive subsets. Co-occurrence clustering excluded repertoires with fewer than 30,000 or more than 120,000 public chains, plus five with anomalous nucleotide sharing. In its TCRdb copy, this immuneACCESS table keeps in-frame sequences only and misses some clones. Where compared with another copy, unresolved V genes explain less than half of these, and the others have no known cause. The DNA gave D and trimming, while V, J and clone size come from that table. The sample table records a few hundred thousand clones; roughly 80% of these occur just once. The top ten clones comprise about 0.3% of the sample.

With regard to this clone: The antigen it recognizes is unknown. There are no base qualities to consult, and no much larger clone falls within one base.

Reading the germline V gene gives CDR1 SGHRS and CDR2 YFSETQ. V is cut back by 3 bases and J by 5 bases, with 5 bases in the junction unmatched. The CDR3 measures 15 amino acids from cysteine to phenylalanine. CDR3 DNA only is kept here, 45 bases in frame from base 1. The TCR originated in a girl aged 2-10 years in good health and CMV-seronegative. The chain links TRBV5-1 with TRBJ1-6, with 7 central nucleotides matching TRBD1. The sample comprised PBMCs. The nucleotides are TGCGCCAGCAGCTCGGGACAGCTAAATAATTCACCCCTCCACTTT. It specifies CASSSGQLNNSPLHF.